Listed here are 15 T cell receptor beta chains from one sample, sequenced in a study of blood T cell repertoires in COVID-19. The data were produced by immunoSEQ multiplex PCR, yet TCRdb's version contains in-frame clones alone and is incomplete. The repertoire holds around 82,000 clones, with 75% to 90% as singletons. The source material was peripheral blood. The receptors here all came from a man in his sixties or seventies with active or convalescent COVID-19.

V usage is TRBV5-1 and J usage is TRBJ1-1, with TRBD1 matching over 9 bases. The CDR3 is 15 residues long. Germline trimming cut 4 bases from V and 4 bases from J; bases unmatched to any gene: 8. Germline CDR1 is SGHRS and CDR2 is YFSETQ. In DNA form, the CDR3 reads TGCGCCAGCAGCCCCGGACCGACAGGGGGCACTGAAGCTTTCTTT. Residues: CASSPGPTGGTEAFF.

The genes are TRBV30 and TRBJ2-7; 11 nucleotides agree with TRBD1. V was clipped by 3 bases and J by 4 bases; unmatched bases: 8. Germline CDR1 and CDR2: GTSNPN and SVGIG (reference sequence). There are 15 residues in the CDR3. Here the CDR3 reads CAWSLRTGGIYEQYF. CDR3 sequence (DNA): TGTGCCTGGAGCCTTCGGACAGGGGGCATATACGAGCAGTACTTC.

This chain joins TRBV24-1 and TRBJ1-1; 7 bases agree with TRBD1. The germline CDR1 and CDR2 sequences are KGHDR and SFDVKD. V shed 3 bases, J shed 1 base, and the junction held 10 bases outside the gene matches. The CDR3 has 17 amino acids. The DNA of the CDR3 is TGTGCCACCAGTGATGGGCCTTCGACAGGGAAGAACACTGAAGCTTTCTTT. Protein product: CATSDGPSTGKNTEAFF.

The CDR3 is CASSFTGGRTDTQYF. In DNA, the CDR3 is TGTGCCAGCAGCTTTACGGGGGGAAGAACAGATACGCAGTATTTT. The V call is TRBV7-2, the J call TRBJ2-3; 7 bases agree with TRBD2. This CDR3 has 15 residues. After removal of 3 bases from V and 3 bases from J, the junction contained 6 bases not matched to a gene. Germline CDR1 and CDR2: SGHTA and FQGNSA.

The chain carries TRBV3-1 (or the pseudogene TRBV3-2) and TRBJ2-5; 12 nucleotides line up with TRBD1. Germline V gene sequence: CDR1 LGHDT, CDR2 YNNKEL (reference sequence). The CDR3 runs to 14 residues. V gave up 8 bases and J gave up 5 bases; unmatched junction bases: 6. This chain's CDR3 is CASAGTGGKETQYF. In DNA, the CDR3 is TGTGCCAGCGCCGGGACAGGGGGCAAGGAGACCCAGTACTTC.

The rearrangement joins TRBV7-9 to TRBJ2-5, with 7 bases identical to TRBD1. J lost 5 bases, V lost 1 base, and 7 bases had no gene match. Germline V gene lookup returns CDR1 SEHNR and CDR2 FQNEAQ (reference sequence). This CDR3 has 15 amino acids. CDR3 bases: TGTGCCAGCAGCTTAGAATATCGACAGGGTGAGACCCAGTACTTC. As protein: CASSLEYRQGETQYF.

This chain joins TRBV18 and TRBJ1-4, with TRBD1 matching over 9 bases. Germline loops: CDR1 KGHSH, CDR2 LQKENI. The CDR3 runs 14 residues. The ends lost 3 bases at V and 8 bases at J; junction bases unmatched: 4. The CDR3 DNA sequence: TGTGCCAGCTCACCCGGACAGGGGCGGGAAAAACTGTTTTTT. Protein product: CASSPGQGREKLFF.

The chain links TRBV7-9 to TRBJ1-2, with D tentatively TRBD1 (6 bases). Germline CDR1 and CDR2: SEHNR and FQNEAQ (reference sequence). This CDR3 region has 13 residues. The ends were cut back, 5 bases at V and 8 bases at J, with 15 bases in the middle. Here the CDR3 DNA reads TGTGCCAGCAGCGCTACAGGGAATTTAGGCTACACCTTC. Translation: CASSATGNLGYTF.

The chain is built from TRBV7-9 and TRBJ1-6; D remains ambiguous. This CDR3 region has 14 residues. Between the trimmed V and J ends, which lost 2 bases and 5 bases, there was a span of 7 bases. Looked up from germline, CDR1 is SEHNR and CDR2 is FQNEAQ (reference sequence). CDR3 sequence (DNA): TGTGCCAGCAGCTTACATACGGATAATTCACCCCTCCACTTT. Its protein is CASSLHTDNSPLHF.

The rearrangement uses TRBV27 and TRBJ2-1; 10 nucleotides line up with TRBD1. The ends lost 3 bases at V and 6 bases at J; junction bases unmatched: 2. The CDR3 consists of 14 residues. Germline-derived CDR1 and CDR2 are MNHEY and SMNVEV (reference sequence). The DNA for the CDR3 is TGTGCCAGCAGTTTCGGGGACAGGGGCAATGAGCAGTTCTTC. Its translation: CASSFGDRGNEQFF.

V usage is TRBV6-5 and J usage is TRBJ1-3, with 7 positions matching TRBD1. J gave up 0 bases and V 5 bases, and 4 bases lay outside the gene matches. Germline V gene data show CDR1 as MNHEY and CDR2 as SVGAGI. This CDR3 contains 15 residues. CDR3 sequence: CASSRTGDSGNTIYF. The CDR3, as DNA: TGTGCCAGCAGTCGCACAGGGGACTCTGGAAACACCATATATTTT.

V usage is TRBV10-3 and J usage is TRBJ2-2, with 10 nucleotides matching TRBD1. Germline trimming cut 3 bases from V and 7 bases from J; bases unmatched to any gene: 8. Germline V gene sequence: CDR1 ENHRY, CDR2 SYGVKD. This CDR3 is 16 amino acids long. CDR3 nucleotides: TGTGCCATCAGTGACGCCATGACAGGGGGCAGCGGGGAGCTGTTTTTT. Encoded protein: CAISDAMTGGSGELFF.

The chain is built from TRBV18 and TRBJ1-1, with D perhaps TRBD1 (5 bases). Germline values: CDR1 KGHSH, CDR2 LQKENI. There are 15 residues in the CDR3. Between the trimmed V and J ends, which lost 2 bases and 0 bases, there was a span of 10 bases. The CDR3 spells CASSPLADMNTEAFF. CDR3 nucleotides: TGTGCCAGCTCACCATTGGCGGACATGAACACTGAAGCTTTCTTT.

The CDR3 coding sequence is TGCGCCAGCAGCACCACTTACAGGGGGGACACTGAAGCTTTCTTT. This codes for CASSTTYRGDTEAFF. The chain carries TRBV5-1 and TRBJ1-1; 8 bases map to TRBD1. The CDR3 runs 15 residues. The V gene's germline CDR1 is SGHRS and CDR2 YFSETQ. Unmatched junction bases numbered 8, after V lost 4 bases and J lost 3 bases.

The genes are TRBV6-2 or TRBV6-3 and TRBJ1-5; 7 bases line up with TRBD1. The CDR3 sequence is 16 residues long. The germline CDR1 and CDR2 sequences are MNHEY and SVGEGT. J gave up 6 bases and V 2 bases, and 10 bases lay outside the gene matches. DNA of the CDR3: TGTGCCAGCAGTTACGCCGCGACAGGGAAGGCTCAGCCCCAGCATTTT. Encoded protein: CASSYAATGKAQPQHF.